This record looks at one T cell receptor (beta chain) sequence and its context. Its specificity is unknown. Only in-frame clones appear in the TCRdb table, and some are missing; sequencing was by immunoSEQ multiplex PCR. The sample includes about 1.5 million clones, under 99% of them seen just once. From germline, CDR1 is SGHAT and CDR2 FQNNGV. The germline V and J ends were trimmed by 1 base and 4 bases, with 10 bases remaining between them. This CDR3 is built from 14 residues. The data are from a study of shared clonotypes between healthy human individuals. General study points: Four donors had about 5% of their naive CD4 clonotypes in common. Relative to their counterparts shared across all four donors, non-shared clonotypes exhibited diminished generation probabilities.

The TCR was taken from a man between 25 and 39 years old in good health. The V and J genes are TRBV11-2 and TRBJ2-5; TRBD1 might be the D (6 bases). Sequenced sample: naive CD4+ T cells sorted from blood. As for subset: CD45RA+ positively selected. CDR3 bases: TGTGCCAGCAGCTTAGGGGTAGGGGGAGAGACCCAGTACTTC. It is translated as CASSLGVGGETQYF. Full variable domain (outside the CDR3, taken from reference TRBV11-2 and TRBJ2-5): EAGVAQSPRYKIIEKRQSVAFWCNPISGHATLYWYQQILGQGPKLLIQFQNNGVVDDSQLPKDRFSAERLKGVDSTLKIQPAKLEDSAVYLCASSLGVGGETQYFGPGTRLLVL.